These 29 T cell receptor beta chains came from one sample sequenced in a study of early T cells in non-severe SARS-CoV-2 infection. TCRdb re-analysed the 5' RACE reads in MiXCR, keeping a single row per CDR3 protein. The repertoire has tens of thousands of distinct CDR3 sequences, 8.5% to 10% of them found once; the top ten carry under 20%. The specimen was whole blood. The receptors stem from an adult who was a healthcare worker with PCR-confirmed SARS-CoV-2 infection or an uninfected control (not recorded which).

This clonotype was seen a few times. V is TRBV6-5 and J is TRBJ2-7; the D gene is possibly TRBD2 (6 bases). CDR3 length equals 14 residues. V lost 0 bases, J lost 6 bases, and 12 bases lay in between. Germline V CDR1 and CDR2: MNHEY, SVGAGI. CDR3 amino acids: CASSYSRTSIEQYF. DNA of the CDR3: TGTGCCAGCAGTTACTCCAGAACTAGCATCGAGCAGTACTTC.

This clonotype appeared a few times. The rearrangement uses TRBV7-2 and TRBJ2-7; possible D gene TRBD2, 6 bases. Germline assignment: CDR1 SGHTA and CDR2 FQGNSA. This CDR3 contains 14 residues. V was cut by 5 bases and J by 0 bases, with 11 bases left in between. The CDR3 reads CASSPTGGSYEQYF. CDR3 nucleotides: TGTGCCAGCAGCCCAACCGGGGGCTCCTACGAGCAGTACTTC.

Many counts were recorded for this clonotype. The genes are TRBV20-1 and TRBJ1-1, with D possibly TRBD1 on 6 matching bases. The CDR3 totals 13 residues. The V end lost 2 bases, the J end lost 6 bases, and 13 bases lay between the germline ends. Germline CDR1 reads DFQATT; CDR2 reads SNEGSKA (reference sequence). In DNA form, the CDR3 reads TGCAGTGCTAGACTTGACGGGGGCGCTGAAGCTTTCTTT. Its translation: CSARLDGGAEAFF.

Ten or more counts support this clonotype. This rearrangement joins TRBV28 to TRBJ2-3; 9 nucleotides align to TRBD1. V was pared by 6 bases and J by 0 bases, with 4 bases of the junction left unmatched. CDR1 is MDHEN and CDR2 is SYDVKM in the germline V gene. This CDR3 has 15 amino acids. CDR3 DNA sequence: TGTGCCAGCAGGGGACAGGGTTATAGCACAGATACGCAGTATTTT. Translation: CASRGQGYSTDTQYF.

The chain is built from TRBV28 and TRBJ2-5, with TRBD1 matching 8 bases. Germline loops: CDR1 MDHEN, CDR2 SYDVKM. With 2 bases clipped from V and 1 base from J, the junction kept 3 bases outside the gene matches. This CDR3 spans 15 amino acids. The CDR3 coding sequence is TGTGCCAGCAGTTTAGCCGGACAGGGCCAAGAGACCCAGTACTTC. Protein sequence: CASSLAGQGQETQYF.

J is TRBJ2-7 and V is TRBV7-9; D remains ambiguous. The CDR3 loop spans 11 amino acids. V lost 5 bases and J 4 bases, leaving 6 bases between the germline ends. Per the germline V gene, CDR1 is SEHNR and CDR2 is FQNEAQ (reference sequence). In DNA form, the CDR3 reads TGTGCCAGCAGCCCGCAATACGAGCAGTACTTC. Residues: CASSPQYEQYF.

The chain combines TRBV29-1 with TRBJ2-7; the match to TRBD1 covers 8 bases. The CDR3 is 12 amino acids. Germline CDR1 SQVTM, CDR2 ANQGSEA. V lost 6 bases, J lost 5 bases, and 6 bases stayed unmatched. CDR3 coding DNA: TGCAGCGTCAGGACAGGGACGCACGAGCAGTACTTC. Encoded protein: CSVRTGTHEQYF.

To note about this clonotype: A much larger clone lies a single base off, so this may be a read error. As the CDR3 is not closed by the conserved phenylalanine or tryptophan, this likely results from a read error. The DNA is omitted, as the CDR3 cannot be located on it reliably, and the CDR3 follows TCRdb's listing. The chain couples TRBV3-1 to TRBJ1-1. In germline, CDR1 is LGHDT, CDR2 YNNKEL (reference sequence). The length of the CDR3 is 13 amino acids, counting both ends. This CDR3 reads CASSQTMNTEAFY.

This clonotype was detected ten times or more. The chain links TRBV7-2 to TRBJ2-3; 10 bases map to TRBD2. J lost 7 bases, V lost 5 bases, and 9 bases had no gene match. Germline V CDR1 and CDR2: SGHTA, FQGNSA. This CDR3 spans 15 amino acids. The CDR3 DNA reads TGTGCCAGCAGCCGACCTAGCGGGAGCGTGTATACGCAGTATTTT. It codes for CASSRPSGSVYTQYF.

This clonotype was observed at least ten times. J is TRBJ2-7 and V is TRBV11-2, with 14 bases fitting TRBD2. CDR3 length equals 19 residues. Germline V gene data show CDR1 as SGHAT and CDR2 as FQNNGV. With V trimmed by 5 bases and J by 1 base, 13 bases remained unmatched. The CDR3, as DNA: TGTGCCAGCAGCCGATTCGCCGGGACTAGCGGGAGAGTATCCTACGAGCAGTACTTC. Its translation: CASSRFAGTSGRVSYEQYF.

V and J are TRBV27 and TRBJ2-7, with 9 bases lining up with TRBD2. Germline CDR1 MNHEY, CDR2 SMNVEV (reference sequence). Germline trimming cut 5 bases from V and 3 bases from J; bases unmatched to any gene: 11. This CDR3 region has 16 residues. The CDR3 loop reads CASSPASGLALYEQYF. The DNA for the CDR3 is TGTGCCAGCAGTCCCGCTTCGGGACTAGCTCTCTACGAGCAGTACTTC.

CDR3 sequence: CASSFLAPGDEQFF. CDR3 sequence (DNA): TGTGCCAGCAGCTTCCTAGCGCCCGGGGATGAGCAGTTCTTC. The chain recombines TRBV7-2 with TRBJ2-1; D is possibly TRBD2 (6 bases). CDR1 and CDR2 (germline): SGHTA, FQGNSA. The CDR3 runs 14 residues. V shed 3 bases and J shed 8 bases, with 14 bases lying between them.

J is TRBJ2-2 and V is TRBV3-1; 9 bases are a match to TRBD1. This CDR3 is 15 amino acids long. The germline V gene has CDR1 LGHDT and CDR2 YNNKEL (reference sequence). Losses at the gene ends were 3 bases for V and 4 bases for J; bases not matched to a gene: 3. The CDR3 DNA sequence: TGTGCCAGCAGCCACGGGACAGGGTCCACCGGGGAGCTGTTTTTT. Protein sequence: CASSHGTGSTGELFF.

This clonotype was recorded many times. V usage is TRBV18 and J usage is TRBJ1-1; maybe TRBD1 (6 bases). The germline CDR1 and CDR2 sequences are KGHSH and LQKENI. The CDR3 has 15 residues. The ends were cut back, 2 bases at V and 3 bases at J, with 13 bases in the middle. This chain's CDR3 is CASSPIQGLDTEAFF. CDR3 nucleotides: TGTGCCAGCTCACCAATACAGGGATTGGACACTGAAGCTTTCTTT.

This clonotype was recorded many times. V usage is TRBV7-9 and J usage is TRBJ2-1, with 16 bases matching TRBD2. Trimming removed 5 bases from V and 12 bases from J; junction bases left unmatched: 13. Germline V lookup: CDR1 SEHNR, CDR2 FQNEAQ (reference sequence). The CDR3 spans 17 residues. The CDR3 coding sequence is TGTGCCAGCAGCCAAACAGGGACTAGCGGGAGGGCCGGGGCGCAGTTCTTC. It encodes CASSQTGTSGRAGAQFF.

This clonotype was seen ten or more times. V gene TRBV6-5 combines with J gene TRBJ1-2; possibly TRBD1 for D (6 bases). Germline CDR1 reads MNHEY; CDR2 reads SVGAGI. The CDR3 covers 15 residues. V shed 7 bases and J shed 4 bases, with 19 bases lying between them. CDR3 amino acids: CASTPRRGSGYGYTF. The CDR3 DNA reads as TGTGCCAGCACCCCCCGCAGGGGAAGCGGCTATGGCTACACCTTC.

There are many counts of this clonotype. The chain joins TRBV5-1 to TRBJ2-2; D unresolved. Germline V gene data show CDR1 as SGHRS and CDR2 as YFSETQ. The CDR3 length is 15 residues. V shed 0 bases and J shed 1 base, with 7 bases lying between them. CDR3 sequence: CASSLEYRNTGELFF. CDR3 nucleotide sequence: TGCGCCAGCAGCTTGGAGTACAGGAACACCGGGGAGCTGTTTTTT.

The rearrangement links TRBV28 to TRBJ2-7; D unclear. Trimming stripped 2 bases from V and 6 bases from J, with 8 bases between. The germline V gene encodes CDR1 MDHEN and CDR2 SYDVKM. The CDR3 is made up of 12 amino acids. Here the CDR3 reads CASSLADTEQYF. The CDR3 DNA is TGTGCCAGCAGTTTAGCAGACACCGAGCAGTACTTC.

This clonotype has ten or more counts. The rearrangement links TRBV7-2 to TRBJ2-1; 11 bases match TRBD2. The CDR3 is 17 amino acids. The trim removed 5 bases at V and 1 base at J, leaving 7 bases unmatched. CDR1 is SGHTA, CDR2 FQGNSA, per germline. CDR3 sequence: CASSNRLAGPSYNEQFF. For the CDR3, the DNA is TGTGCCAGCAGCAACCGACTAGCGGGGCCTTCCTACAATGAGCAGTTCTTC.

Ten or more counts support this clonotype. The chain is built from TRBV7-6 and TRBJ2-7, with TRBD2 matching over 7 bases. The CDR3 covers 16 residues. The junction had 5 bases not matched to a gene; V was cut back by 0 bases and J by 0 bases. Germline V lookup: CDR1 SGHVS, CDR2 FNYEAQ. DNA for the CDR3: TGTGCCAGCAGCTTAGCCTTGGTAGCGGGCTCCTACGAGCAGTACTTC. The encoded protein is CASSLALVAGSYEQYF. Looking up the rest from reference TRBV7-6 and TRBJ2-7 gives the full variable domain: GAGVSQSPRYKVTKRGQDVALRCDPISGHVSLYWYRQALGQGPEFLTYFNYEAQQDKSGLPNDRFSAERPEGSISTLTIQRTEQRDSAMYRCASSLALVAGSYEQYFGPGTRLTVT.

The table lists this clonotype with many counts. The chain combines TRBV18 with TRBJ2-5; tentative D call: TRBD1 (5 bases). The CDR3 contains 13 residues. CDR1 is KGHSH, CDR2 LQKENI, per germline. The germline V and J ends were trimmed by 5 bases and 3 bases, with 10 bases remaining between them. CDR3: CASSDNRKETQYF. The CDR3 DNA reads as TGTGCCAGCTCAGATAACAGGAAAGAGACCCAGTACTTC. The complete variable domain, with remaining parts taken from reference TRBV18 and TRBJ2-5, reads NAGVMQNPRHLVRRRGQEARLRCSPMKGHSHVYWYRQLPEEGLKFMVYLQKENIIDESGMPKERFSAEFPKEGPSILRIQQVVRGDSAAYFCASSDNRKETQYFGPGTRLLVL.

The sample holds many counts of this clonotype. The chain uses TRBV4-2 and TRBJ2-5; TRBD2 agrees at 9 bases. Germline V CDR1 and CDR2: LGHNA, YNFKEQ. This CDR3 is 15 amino acids long. Unmatched junction bases numbered 8, after V lost 3 bases and J lost 6 bases. CDR3 amino acids: CASSQGLAAMQTQYF. The CDR3 DNA reads as TGTGCCAGCAGCCAGGGACTAGCTGCGATGCAGACCCAGTACTTC.

This clonotype was counted at least ten times. The chain has TRBV6-5 and TRBJ2-1; possibly TRBD1 for D (6 bases). With 3 bases removed from V and 10 bases from J, the gap between germline ends came to 7 bases. This CDR3 spans 11 amino acids. Looked up from germline, CDR1 is MNHEY and CDR2 is SVGAGI. The CDR3 spells CASSYQGEQFF. DNA for the CDR3: TGTGCCAGCAGTTATCAGGGGGAGCAGTTCTTC.

This clonotype was counted at least ten times. The V and J genes are TRBV29-1 and TRBJ2-4; D may be TRBD1 (5 bases). CDR1 SQVTM and CDR2 ANQGSEA come from the germline V gene. V was shortened by 2 bases and J by 2 bases, with 10 bases between the two germline ends. The CDR3 runs 14 residues. In nucleotides, the CDR3 is TGCAGCGTTGAACGGCAGGGCACCAAAAACATTCAGTACTTC. Amino acids: CSVERQGTKNIQYF.

Note on this clonotype: A junction end diverges from the germline sequence, so it may reflect a read error. The chain couples TRBV11-2 to TRBJ1-4; D not certain. Per the germline V gene, CDR1 is SGHAT and CDR2 is FQNNGV. This CDR3 contains 11 residues. CDR3 amino acids: CASSLGPTKAF. CDR3 coding DNA: TGTGCCAGCAGCTTAGGTCCTACGAAGGCTTTT.

This clonotype has a handful of counts. The chain combines TRBV27 with TRBJ2-3; 8 bases align to TRBD1. The CDR3 extends over 16 amino acids. Germline V gene lookup returns CDR1 MNHEY and CDR2 SMNVEV (reference sequence). After removal of 3 bases from V and 2 bases from J, the junction contained 7 bases not matched to a gene. This CDR3 reads CASSFSGTGYTDTQYF. CDR3 coding DNA: TGTGCCAGCAGTTTCTCCGGGACAGGCTACACAGATACGCAGTATTTT.

This clonotype was seen more than once but under ten times. The chain couples TRBV18 to TRBJ2-1, with D perhaps TRBD1 (5 bases). Trimming cost V 2 bases and J 9 bases, with 20 bases left between them. This CDR3 spans 16 amino acids. Germline V gene data show CDR1 as KGHSH and CDR2 as LQKENI. CDR3 DNA: TGTGCCAGCTCACCAGGGCAGGGTTGGGTATTGAGTGAGCAGTTCTTC. Translation gives CASSPGQGWVLSEQFF.

The chain uses TRBV28 and TRBJ2-1; 8 bases fit TRBD1. Germline lookup yields CDR1 MDHEN and CDR2 SYDVKM. The CDR3 runs to 13 residues. Trimming took 6 bases from V and 8 from J; bases not matched to a gene: 6. The CDR3 DNA sequence: TGTGCCAGCAGCCCCGGGACAGGTGATGAGCAGTTCTTC. Its protein is CASSPGTGDEQFF.

This clonotype occurred many times. This sequence joins TRBV11-2 and TRBJ2-5, with 7 bases lining up with TRBD1. Germline trimming cut 2 bases from V and 1 base from J; bases unmatched to any gene: 10. The CDR3 has 17 amino acids. Germline-derived CDR1 and CDR2 are SGHAT and FQNNGV. This CDR3 is CASSLWIRQGSQETQYF. For the CDR3, the DNA is TGTGCCAGCAGCTTATGGATTCGACAGGGCAGCCAAGAGACCCAGTACTTC. Full variable domain (rest looked up from reference TRBV11-2 and TRBJ2-5): EAGVAQSPRYKIIEKRQSVAFWCNPISGHATLYWYQQILGQGPKLLIQFQNNGVVDDSQLPKDRFSAERLKGVDSTLKIQPAKLEDSAVYLCASSLWIRQGSQETQYFGPGTRLLVL.